This T cell receptor (beta chain) was retrieved from a study of blood T cell repertoires in COVID-19. From germline, CDR1 is GTSNPN and CDR2 SVGIG (reference sequence). The CDR3 consists of 13 residues. V lost 2 bases, J lost 7 bases, and 14 bases lay in between. Assay: immunoSEQ multiplex PCR; the TCRdb copy retains only in-frame clones and omits some. The sample lists roughly 330,000 clones; approximately 90% were seen once. The study assigned cohorts using participant-reported clinical history. Two negative PCRs, clearance, or symptom resolution were required of recovered Cohort 3 donors. Input material: PBMCs or T cells enriched from blood (not recorded which). This TCR was recovered from a woman under 40 who had recovered from COVID-19. The chain combines TRBV30 with TRBJ1-2, with a possible D match to TRBD1 (5 bases). The CDR3 sequence is CAWSPLGQSGYTF. The CDR3 nucleotides read TGTGCCTGGAGTCCCCTGGGGCAATCTGGCTACACCTTC.